This T cell receptor (beta chain) originates from a study of blood T cell repertoires in COVID-19. In the authors' methods: Nucleated cell number was recorded as an estimate derived from reference gene primer amplification. TCRdb's table, derived via immunoSEQ multiplex PCR, lists solely in-frame clones and lacks some. That table furnishes V, J and clone size, whereas the DNA furnished D and trimming. The sample lists around 260,000 clones, roughly 88% occurring once. Germline CDR1 MNHEY, CDR2 SMNVEV (reference sequence). With 2 bases removed from V and 8 bases from J, the gap between germline ends came to 13 bases. The CDR3 consists of 14 residues.

This chain joins TRBV27 and TRBJ2-1, with a weak D call TRBD1 (5 bases). The sequencing input was peripheral blood. This receptor was identified in a woman between 65 and 79 years old with COVID-19, enrolled during active disease. The CDR3: CASSLRQGRDEQFF. CDR3 in DNA: TGTGCCAGCAGTTTACGCCAGGGCAGGGATGAGCAGTTCTTC.